Sequencing of this T cell receptor beta chain was carried out in a study of blood T cell repertoires in COVID-19. Background on the study: Some COVID-19 samples were acute and others convalescent; all came from the United States, Italy and Spain. PBMCs, B-cell-depleted T cells, or T cells were the source of the cDNA or gDNA that made up the material.

Methods used by the authors: Estimation of nucleated cell counts relied on the amplification of reference gene primers. Clones were read by immunoSEQ multiplex PCR, and TCRdb kept only the in-frame ones, dropping some. V, J and clone size are those of that table, while D and trimming were read from the DNA. Among a few hundred thousand clones listed, over 85% were seen once. Everyone who took part was about 18 to 90 years old, and they came from about two dozen US areas. V was clipped by 2 bases and J by 2 bases, with 6 bases between them. The germline gives CDR1 MNHEY, CDR2 SVGAGI. CDR3 length: 13 amino acids.

The TCR originated in a woman aged 25 to 39 who had recovered from COVID-19. The sequenced material came from PBMCs or T cells enriched from blood (not recorded which). This rearrangement joins TRBV6-5 to TRBJ2-5, with D hard to call. CDR3 protein: CASSYTTQETQYF. In DNA, the CDR3 is TGTGCCAGCAGTTACACTACACAAGAGACCCAGTACTTC.